This TCR beta chain was sequenced for a study of cytotoxic CD8 clonotypes in ibrutinib-treated CLL. Study-level background: Enrolment comprised around twelve relapsed/refractory and some 15 treatment-naive patients; 17 were IGHV unmutated.

CDR1 and CDR2 from the germline V gene are SGHRS and YFSETQ. V dropped 4 bases and J dropped 5 bases, with 9 bases sitting between them. The CDR3 extends over 12 amino acids. Cryopreserved PBMCs provided roughly 2 micrograms of genomic DNA for the TCR beta libraries. This clone was seen just once. The assay was immunoSEQ multiplex PCR, and TCRdb's table has in-frame clones only and misses some. Among roughly 76,000 clones listed, 65% to 85% were seen once. Sequenced here: PBMCs, sampled at disease progression, from a patient treated with ibrutinib. V is TRBV5-1 and J is TRBJ1-1; D is ambiguous. This TCR was sampled from a human donor with chronic lymphocytic leukemia. As DNA, the CDR3 is TGCGCCAGCAGCCTCCAAGGAACTGAAGCTTTCTTT. Encoded protein: CASSLQGTEAFF.